This TCR beta chain was sequenced for a study of blood T cells in healthy people across ages. Study outcomes and limitations: A conclusive naive versus antigen-experienced comparison was prevented by the unsorted PBMCs.

A word on this clonotype: Antigen unknown.

At least 6 million PBMCs were isolated per sample. A second PCR of roughly 7 to 11 cycles used a sample-barcoded 5' primer and a J-beta primer mix. TCRdb recomputed calls from the 5' RACE reads with MiXCR, one row per CDR3 protein. Of roughly 1 million distinct CDR3 sequences listed, 25% were seen once; the top ten hold 0.75%. These data were also filed under a second study, of T cells of mothers and their children. That source notes: Donation was provided by three healthy Caucasian mothers along with their six children.

Sequencing was done on a sample of blood. This TCR came from a girl aged 2 to 9 in good health.

CDR3 nucleotide sequence: TGTGCCACTCGCGGAGAGGGAGAGACCCAGTACTTC. Residues: CATRGEGETQYF. The rearrangement links TRBV24-1 to TRBJ2-7, with D perhaps matching TRBD2 (5 bases). The end of the DNA aligns better with TRBJ2-5, so the J call may be wrong. Germline CDR1 reads KGHDR; CDR2 reads SFDVKD. This CDR3 contains 12 residues.